The present entry profiles one T cell receptor (beta chain) with its context. The antigen is undetermined. These data are taken from a study of cytomegalovirus exposure and HLA in healthy donors. Trimming took 5 bases from V and 2 from J, leaving 13 bases between them. Germline V gene lookup returns CDR1 SGHTA and CDR2 FQGNSA. CDR3 length: 14 amino acids. Primers: 60 Vbeta forward and 13 Jbeta reverse. Generated by immunoSEQ multiplex PCR, the TCRdb table keeps only in-frame clones and is missing some. The data show some 200,000 clones, approximately 80% seen once. Study results and caveats: As was reported, the classifier diagnosed cytomegalovirus status with high specificity and sensitivity. Because they were indistinguishable, some V segments, including TRBV6-2 and TRBV6-3, were excluded. When a later analysis compared HLA-associated TCR beta chains with equally common others, the HLA-associated chains turned out to be more clonally expanded and to have lower generation probabilities. DRB1 had the most TCR associations and HLA-C the fewest, a later analysis found, with rates varying by HLA locus.

This receptor was obtained from a woman under 40 in good health and CMV-seronegative. This sequence joins TRBV7-2 and TRBJ2-7; maybe TRBD2 (6 bases). Sequencing was carried out using PBMCs. CDR3 DNA sequence: TGTGCCAGCAGCCCACGGGGGTCAACCTACGAGCAGTACTTC. Its translation is CASSPRGSTYEQYF.